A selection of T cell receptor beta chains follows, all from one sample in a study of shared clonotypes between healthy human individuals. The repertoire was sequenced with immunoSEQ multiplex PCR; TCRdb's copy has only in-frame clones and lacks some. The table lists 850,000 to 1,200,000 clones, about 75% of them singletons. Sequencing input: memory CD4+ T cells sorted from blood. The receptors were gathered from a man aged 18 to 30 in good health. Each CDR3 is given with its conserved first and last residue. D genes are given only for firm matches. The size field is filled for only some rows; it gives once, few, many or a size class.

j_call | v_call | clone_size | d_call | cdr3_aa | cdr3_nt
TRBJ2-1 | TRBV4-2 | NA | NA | CASSQEDSSYNEQFF | TGTGCCAGCAGCCAAGAAGACAGTTCCTACAATGAGCAGTTCTTC
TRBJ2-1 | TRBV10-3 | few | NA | CAISGGVSAYNEQFF | TGTGCCATCAGTGGCGGGGTAAGCGCCTACAATGAGCAGTTCTTC
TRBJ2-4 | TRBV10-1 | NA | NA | CASSESPENIQYF | TGCGCCAGCAGTGAGTCTCCCGAAAACATTCAGTACTTC
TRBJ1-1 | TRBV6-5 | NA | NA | CASSYSKLGTNEAFF | TGTGCCAGCAGTTACTCAAAGCTCGGGACCAATGAAGCTTTCTTT
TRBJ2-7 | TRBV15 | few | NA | CATSRDLGLGEQYF | TGTGCCACCAGCAGAGATCTTGGGTTGGGCGAGCAGTACTTC
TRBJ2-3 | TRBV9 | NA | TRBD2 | CASSVFSGGGSADTQYF | TGTGCCAGCAGCGTTTTTAGCGGGGGGGGTTCCGCAGATACGCAGTATTTT
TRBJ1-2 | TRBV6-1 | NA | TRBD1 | CASVAGGLRGYTF | TGTGCCAGCGTAGCAGGGGGCTTGCGGGGCTACACCTTC
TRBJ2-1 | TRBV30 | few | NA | CAWSGGAQQFF | TGTGCCTGGAGTGGGGGGGCCCAGCAGTTCTTC
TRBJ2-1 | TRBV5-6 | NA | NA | CASSLGDTSSYNEQFF | TGTGCCAGCAGCTTGGGGGACACCAGCTCCTACAATGAGCAGTTCTTC
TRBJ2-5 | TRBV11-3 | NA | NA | CASSLSFQETQYF | TGTGCCAGCAGCCTCTCCTTCCAAGAGACCCAGTACTTC
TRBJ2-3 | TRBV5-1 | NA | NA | CASSLALTSTDTQYF | TGCGCCAGCAGCTTGGCCCTAACTAGCACAGATACGCAGTATTTT
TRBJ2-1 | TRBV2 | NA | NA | CASGSDLGNEQFF | TGTGCCAGCGGGAGTGATTTGGGGAATGAGCAGTTCTTC
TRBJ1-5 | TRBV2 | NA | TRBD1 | CASNRGTVNQPQHF | TGTGCCAGCAATAGGGGGACAGTCAATCAGCCCCAGCATTTT
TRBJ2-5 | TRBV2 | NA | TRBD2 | CASSPPGLAGRGQETQYF | TGTGCCAGCAGTCCCCCGGGACTAGCGGGGAGGGGCCAAGAGACCCAGTACTTC
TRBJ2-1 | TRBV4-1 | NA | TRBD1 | CASSQRSQGIGNGEQFF | TGCGCCAGCAGCCAGCGTTCACAGGGGATTGGGAATGGTGAGCAGTTCTTC
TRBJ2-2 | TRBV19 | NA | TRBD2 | CASTLAGGGTGELFF | TGTGCCAGTACCCTTGCGGGGGGCGGCACCGGGGAGCTGTTTTTT
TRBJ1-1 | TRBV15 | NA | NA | CATSRPGAENTEAFF | TGTGCCACCAGCAGACCTGGGGCGGAGAACACTGAAGCTTTCTTT
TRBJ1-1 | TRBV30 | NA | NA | CAWSNTGRNTEAFF | TGTGCCTGGAGTAACACAGGCAGGAACACTGAAGCTTTCTTT
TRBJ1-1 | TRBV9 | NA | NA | CASSVRVGVGTEAFF | TGTGCCAGCAGCGTCCGGGTGGGAGTGGGGACTGAAGCTTTCTTT
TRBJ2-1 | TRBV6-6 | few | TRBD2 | CASTLAASYNEQFF | TGTGCCAGCACCCTAGCGGCTTCTTACAATGAGCAGTTCTTC
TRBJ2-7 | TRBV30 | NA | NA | CAWSRDRSYEQYF | TGTGCCTGGAGTCGCGACAGGTCCTACGAGCAGTACTTC
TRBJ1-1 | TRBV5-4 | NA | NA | CASSPGTGREGTEAFF | TGTGCCAGCAGCCCCGGGACCGGGAGGGAGGGCACTGAAGCTTTCTTT
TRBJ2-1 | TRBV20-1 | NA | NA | CSARVETEQFF | TGCAGTGCTAGGGTTGAGACCGAGCAGTTCTTC
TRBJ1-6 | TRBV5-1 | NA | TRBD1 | CASSLVQGDARPLHF | TGCGCCAGCAGCTTGGTACAGGGGGACGCCCGCCCCCTCCACTTT
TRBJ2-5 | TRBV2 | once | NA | CASTSETQYF | TGTGCCAGCACTTCGGAGACCCAGTACTTC
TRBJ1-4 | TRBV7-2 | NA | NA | CASSLAGGGQGPHTNEKLFF | TGTGCCAGCAGCTTAGCGGGGGGTGGGCAGGGCCCCCATACTAATGAAAAACTGTTTTTT
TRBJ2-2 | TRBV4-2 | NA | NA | CASSQDFGVRTGELFF | TGTGCCAGCAGCCAAGATTTCGGGGTTCGCACCGGGGAGCTGTTTTTT
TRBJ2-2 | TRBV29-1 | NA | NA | CSVGDIGGTGELFF | TGCAGCGTTGGTGATATTGGGGGCACCGGGGAGCTGTTTTTT
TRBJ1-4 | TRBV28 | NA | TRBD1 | CASSFPITGGAANEKLFF | TGTGCCAGCAGTTTCCCAATCACAGGGGGCGCGGCTAATGAAAAACTGTTTTTT
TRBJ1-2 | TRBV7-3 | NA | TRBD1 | CASSLMGQDYGYTF | TGTGCCAGCAGCTTAATGGGACAGGATTATGGCTACACCTTC